A single sample gave rise to the 30 T cell receptor beta chains below, sequenced in a study of blood T cells in healthy people across ages. For the second PCR, which ran for roughly 6 to 12 cycles, a sample-barcoded 5' primer and a J-beta primer mix were used. TCRdb ran MiXCR on the 5' RACE reads and lists one entry per CDR3 protein. Of about 800,000 distinct CDR3 sequences detected, 35% to 60% appear once; the ten largest clones hold 15% to 20%. Material for sequencing was blood. The source of these receptors is a man older than 75 in good health.

Here the CDR3 reads CATSAGQGHTDTQYF. As DNA, the CDR3 is TGTGCCACCAGTGCCGGACAGGGCCACACAGATACGCAGTATTTT. The chain employs TRBV24-1 and TRBJ2-3; 8 bases are a match to TRBD1. V was pared by 5 bases and J by 2 bases, with 5 bases of the junction left unmatched. Germline V lookup: CDR1 KGHDR, CDR2 SFDVKD. The CDR3 is made up of 15 amino acids.

This clonotype was seen a few times. The CDR3 nucleotides read TGCAGTGCCCCGCCGCCCCCGGGGGATGAGCAGTTCTTC. Translating gives CSAPPPPGDEQFF. This chain joins TRBV20-1 and TRBJ2-1; D possibly corresponds to TRBD2 (6 bases). Germline CDR1 DFQATT, CDR2 SNEGSKA (reference sequence). Trimming cost V 6 bases and J 8 bases, with 17 bases left between them. This CDR3 has 13 residues.

The rearrangement joins TRBV5-5 to TRBJ2-5, with TRBD2 matching over 11 bases. Germline CDR1 is SGHKS and CDR2 is YYEKEE (reference sequence). The V gene end was trimmed by 5 bases and the J gene end by 4 bases; junction bases not matched to a gene: 7. This CDR3 contains 15 residues. CDR3 DNA: TGTGCCAGCAGGGGTAGACTAGCGGGATTAGAGACCCAGTACTTC. Protein product: CASRGRLAGLETQYF.

This chain uses TRBV28 with TRBJ2-7; 8 bases fit TRBD1. The CDR3 covers 14 residues. The ends lost 8 bases at V and 3 bases at J; junction bases unmatched: 9. Germline V gene data show CDR1 as MDHEN and CDR2 as SYDVKM. The CDR3 protein is CASRSSGTGYEQYF. In nucleotides, the CDR3 is TGTGCCAGCCGATCGTCCGGGACAGGCTACGAGCAGTACTTC.

This chain joins TRBV3-1 and TRBJ2-1; the D call may be TRBD1 or TRBD2 (5 bases each). This CDR3 is built from 14 residues. The V and J ends lost 0 bases and 7 bases respectively, with 10 bases between them. Per the germline V gene, CDR1 is LGHDT and CDR2 is YNNKEL (reference sequence). CDR3 region: CASSQEGVQNEQFF. Here the CDR3 DNA reads TGTGCCAGCAGCCAAGAGGGGGTCCAGAATGAGCAGTTCTTC.

The sample holds a few counts of this clonotype. The chain recombines TRBV10-3 with TRBJ2-1; D is possibly TRBD1 (6 bases). Looked up from germline, CDR1 is ENHRY and CDR2 is SYGVKD. This CDR3 has 15 residues. V lost 10 bases and J lost 0, with 16 bases in between. The CDR3 region is CATRGHQSSYNEQFF. CDR3 nucleotide sequence: TGTGCCACACGGGGACACCAGAGCTCCTACAATGAGCAGTTCTTC.

The sample holds a few counts of this clonotype. The rearrangement joins TRBV12-3 or TRBV12-4 to TRBJ1-6; 7 bases agree with TRBD1. The length of the CDR3 is 14 residues. Trimming at V came to 4 bases and at J to 7 bases, leaving 4 bases not matched to a gene. DNA for the CDR3: TGTGCCAGCAGTTCCCGGGACAGAAATTCACCCCTCCACTTT. Protein sequence: CASSSRDRNSPLHF.

The V gene is TRBV11-3, the J gene TRBJ2-1; TRBD2 matches at 10 bases. The V gene end was trimmed by 4 bases and the J gene end by 2 bases; junction bases not matched to a gene: 11. CDR1 is SGHNT and CDR2 is YENEEA in the germline V gene. The CDR3 is 18 amino acids. CDR3 loop: CASSSPKLLAGAYNEQFF. In DNA, the CDR3 is TGTGCCAGCAGCTCCCCTAAACTCCTAGCGGGAGCCTACAATGAGCAGTTCTTC.

This clonotype was detected a few times. V usage is TRBV5-1 and J usage is TRBJ2-7, with 10 bases aligning to TRBD1. The CDR3 covers 14 residues. With 5 bases clipped from V and 3 bases from J, the junction kept 5 bases outside the gene matches. Germline values: CDR1 SGHRS, CDR2 YFSETQ. CDR3 sequence reads: CASSPGQGYYEQYF. CDR3 DNA sequence: TGCGCCAGCAGTCCGGGACAGGGGTACTACGAGCAGTACTTC.

The DNA of the CDR3 is TGCGCCAGCAGCTCCCTAGCGGATTTCTCCTACAATGAGCAGTTCTTC. Protein product: CASSSLADFSYNEQFF. This chain uses TRBV5-1 with TRBJ2-1, with 7 positions matching TRBD2. V lost 3 bases to trimming and J lost 0 bases; unmatched junction nucleotides: 6. The CDR3 loop spans 16 amino acids. Germline loops: CDR1 SGHRS, CDR2 YFSETQ.

The chain is built from TRBV20-1 and TRBJ2-3; the D gene could be TRBD1 or TRBD2 (5 bases each). CDR1 DFQATT and CDR2 SNEGSKA come from the germline V gene (reference sequence). This CDR3 region has 12 residues. The V and J ends lost 4 bases and 10 bases respectively, with 15 bases between them. CDR3 nucleotide sequence: TGCAGTGCTACACCCTCCGGGACCCCGCAGTATTTT. This sequence encodes CSATPSGTPQYF.

The chain links TRBV27 to TRBJ2-7; D remains unclear. Germline CDR1 reads MNHEY; CDR2 reads SMNVEV (reference sequence). Trimming took 7 bases from V and 4 from J, leaving 11 bases between them. The CDR3 extends over 12 amino acids. CDR3 loop: CASIGWSYEQYF. The CDR3 DNA reads as TGTGCCAGCATTGGATGGTCGTACGAGCAGTACTTC.

The CDR3 loop is CASRSWATNEQFF. CDR3 DNA: TGTGCCAGCAGGTCGTGGGCTACCAATGAGCAGTTCTTC. The chain recombines TRBV28 with TRBJ2-1; no clear D gene. V was cut by 6 bases and J by 6 bases, with 12 bases left in between. Germline CDR1 and CDR2: MDHEN and SYDVKM. The CDR3 has 13 amino acids.

This clonotype appeared a few times. V usage is TRBV25-1 and J usage is TRBJ1-1; no firm D call. The germline V and J ends were trimmed by 6 bases and 3 bases, with 11 bases remaining between them. The CDR3 is 13 amino acids. CDR1 and CDR2 (germline): MGHDK, SYGVNS. The chain's CDR3 is CASRGSPYTEAFF. The CDR3 DNA reads as TGTGCCAGCAGGGGGTCTCCCTACACTGAAGCTTTCTTT.

The table lists this clonotype with a few counts. This chain uses TRBV12-3 or TRBV12-4 with TRBJ2-1, with 11 positions matching TRBD2. This CDR3 is built from 17 residues. Unmatched junction bases numbered 7, after V lost 0 bases and J lost 6 bases. CDR3: CASSLAGLAGGGNEQFF. The CDR3 DNA sequence: TGTGCCAGCAGTTTAGCAGGCCTAGCGGGAGGAGGCAATGAGCAGTTCTTC.

With respect to this clonotype: The junction departs from the called germline gene at one end, perhaps through a read error. The chain uses TRBV5-1 and TRBJ2-3; D may be TRBD2 (5 bases). Germline V gene lookup returns CDR1 SGHRS and CDR2 YFSETQ. CDR3 length: 14 residues. CDR3 amino acids: CASSLVPKGDTHYF. The CDR3 bases are TGCGCCAGCAGCTTGGTTCCCAAGGGAGATACGCATTATTTT.

This clonotype was detected a few times. This chain uses TRBV30 with TRBJ2-7; D unclear. V was trimmed by 6 bases and J by 2 bases, leaving 20 bases between them. CDR3 length: 15 residues. Germline values: CDR1 GTSNPN, CDR2 SVGIG (reference sequence). CDR3 sequence: CACLPRLRQAYEQYF. CDR3 coding DNA: TGTGCCTGCCTCCCCCGCCTGAGACAAGCCTACGAGCAGTACTTC.

This clonotype appeared a single time. The chain employs TRBV5-1 and TRBJ1-2, with D uncertain. The CDR3 spans 14 residues. V lost 3 bases and J 6 bases, leaving 15 bases between the germline ends. Germline CDR1 and CDR2: SGHRS and YFSETQ. CDR3 sequence (DNA): TGCGCCAGCAGCTCTGGAGTTCGACCCAATGGCTACACCTTC. Translated, it gives CASSSGVRPNGYTF.

In its sample, this clonotype was seen a few times. The chain carries TRBV4-3 and TRBJ2-5; TRBD2 agrees at 7 bases. The germline gives CDR1 LGHNA, CDR2 YSLEER. Unmatched junction bases numbered 8, after V lost 0 bases and J lost 1 base. The CDR3 loop spans 17 amino acids. CDR3 in amino acids: CASSQDLVGRGQETQYF. Written as DNA, the CDR3 is TGCGCCAGCAGCCAAGATTTAGTAGGGAGGGGCCAAGAGACCCAGTACTTC.

The chain employs TRBV25-1 and TRBJ2-2; weak D call: TRBD1 (6 bases). V was trimmed by 6 bases and J by 0 bases, leaving 17 bases between them. Germline CDR1 and CDR2: MGHDK and SYGVNS. CDR3 length: 17 amino acids. CDR3 in amino acids: CASSLTRTVANTGELFF. Here the CDR3 DNA reads TGTGCCAGCAGCCTAACTCGGACAGTCGCGAACACCGGGGAGCTGTTTTTT.

This clonotype turned up a few times. CDR3 DNA: TGTGCCAGCACTTCCGGGCAGGAGGAGCAGTACTTC. This encodes CASTSGQEEQYF. The chain combines TRBV12-3 or TRBV12-4 with TRBJ2-5; TRBD2 might be the D (5 bases). Trimming pared 7 bases from V and 11 bases from J, leaving 17 bases between. The CDR3 covers 12 residues.

The chain uses TRBV20-1 and TRBJ2-3, with D perhaps assigned TRBD1 or TRBD2 (5 bases each). The germline V and J ends were trimmed by 5 bases and 7 bases, with 16 bases remaining between them. The CDR3 totals 13 residues. Germline assignment: CDR1 DFQATT and CDR2 SNEGSKA (reference sequence). CDR3 nucleotide sequence: TGCAGTGCTGGGGTGTTTGGGGGAAATACGCAGTATTTT. This encodes CSAGVFGGNTQYF.

This clonotype was counted once. J is TRBJ2-7 and V is TRBV7-8; 7 nucleotides line up with TRBD1. V shed 5 bases and J 3 bases; nucleotides not matched to a gene: 7. Looked up from germline, CDR1 is SGHVS and CDR2 is FQNEAQ. This CDR3 comprises 14 residues. CDR3 bases: TGTGCCAGCAGCACTAGACAGGGTAGCTACGAGCAGTACTTC. It codes for CASSTRQGSYEQYF.

The rearrangement joins TRBV7-9 to TRBJ2-7, with TRBD1 matching 10 bases. Looked up from germline, CDR1 is SEHNR and CDR2 is FQNEAQ (reference sequence). CDR3 length equals 14 residues. The trim removed 6 bases at V and 6 bases at J, leaving 8 bases unmatched. This CDR3 is CASRKTGGSAEQYF. Here the CDR3 DNA reads TGTGCCAGCAGAAAGACAGGGGGCTCCGCCGAGCAGTACTTC. Looking up the rest from reference TRBV7-9 and TRBJ2-7 gives the full variable domain: DTGVSQNPRHKITKRGQNVTFRCDPISEHNRLYWYRQTLGQGPEFLTYFQNEAQLEKSRLLSDRFSAERPKGSFSTLEIQRTEQGDSAMYLCASRKTGGSAEQYFGPGTRLTVT.

The chain couples TRBV18 to TRBJ2-7; D possibly matches TRBD1 or TRBD2 (6 bases each). The CDR3 sequence is 17 residues long. Per germline, CDR1 KGHSH and CDR2 LQKENI. Trimming took 0 bases from V and 4 from J, leaving 19 bases between them. CDR3 residues: CASSPPTSGANLYEQYF. DNA of the CDR3: TGTGCCAGCTCACCACCCACGTCGGGGGCGAATTTATACGAGCAGTACTTC.

Here the CDR3 reads CASSSYRALGNQPQHF. In DNA, the CDR3 is TGTGCCAGCAGTTCCTACAGGGCCCTTGGCAATCAGCCCCAGCATTTT. The chain links TRBV28 to TRBJ1-5, with D possibly TRBD1 on 6 matching bases. CDR1 and CDR2 from the germline V gene are MDHEN and SYDVKM. This CDR3 has 16 amino acids. The ends were cut back, 4 bases at V and 2 bases at J, with 15 bases in the middle.

This chain's CDR3 is CASTTRTSYEQYF. The CDR3 DNA reads as TGTGCCAGCACCACTCGGACTAGTTACGAGCAGTACTTC. The chain is built from TRBV12-3 or TRBV12-4 and TRBJ2-7; 7 bases map to TRBD2. V gave up 7 bases and J gave up 4 bases; unmatched junction bases: 7. The CDR3 is 13 residues long.

Note on this clonotype: A junction end diverges from the germline sequence, so it may reflect a read error. The V gene is TRBV2, the J gene TRBJ2-6, with D possibly matching TRBD1 (5 bases). Germline V gene lookup returns CDR1 SNHLY and CDR2 FYNNEI. CDR3 size: 14 residues. The CDR3 is CASTSHSGASVLTF. CDR3 in DNA: TGTGCCAGCACTAGTCACTCTGGGGCCAGCGTCCTGACTTTC.

The chain links TRBV7-2 to TRBJ2-4, with a tentative D call TRBD2 (6 bases). The end of the DNA aligns better with TRBJ2-7, so the J call may be wrong. Germline V gene sequence: CDR1 SGHTA, CDR2 FQGNSA. The CDR3 contains 13 residues. CDR3 bases: TGTGCCAGCAGCTTCAACGGGAGATACGAGCAGTACTTC. Amino acids: CASSFNGRYEQYF.

The gene calls are TRBV11-2 and TRBJ1-2; D remains ambiguous. This CDR3 region has 12 residues. The germline gives CDR1 SGHAT, CDR2 FQNNGV. V dropped 1 base and J dropped 8 bases, with 8 bases sitting between them. This CDR3 is CASSLVPAGYTF. CDR3 bases: TGTGCCAGCAGCTTAGTCCCTGCCGGCTACACCTTC.